The sequence of this TCR beta chain was determined in a study of control samples from healthy donors and cancer patients (dated by TCRdb to about 2020). V loses 8 bases, J loses 0 bases, and the germline ends lie 14 bases apart. According to the germline V gene, CDR1 reads MGHRA and CDR2 reads YSYEKL. Its CDR3 holds 15 amino acids, cysteine through phenylalanine. Only the CDR3 region is kept as DNA, spanning 45 bases read in frame from base 1. Details on this clone: The specificity of this receptor is unknown. No base quality information exists; no much larger clone differs at one position.

The library was built by means of the immunoSEQ multiplex PCR assay. The immuneACCESS repertoire file appears here via TCRdb, limited to in-frame rearrangements. These files lack a portion of the clones; in checked studies, under half of the deficit traces to unresolved V genes, and the cause of the others is not known. In this sample the table shows some 130,000 clones, roughly 90% of which occur a single time. The ten largest clones represent 4.5% to 7% of the sample. The chain is assembled from TRBV4-1 and TRBJ1-3; a tentative D call is TRBD1 (6 bases match). Sequencing used blood. This receptor was identified in a man aged 18 to 35 in good health. The CDR3 loop reads CASGSTGYSGNTIYF. The nucleotide sequence reads as follows: TGCGCCAGCGGCTCAACAGGGTACTCTGGAAACACCATATATTTT.